These 8 T cell receptor beta chains came from one sample sequenced in a study of blood T cells in healthy people across ages. A J-beta primer mix and a sample-barcoded 5' primer were used in a second PCR of roughly 6 to 12 cycles. Each CDR3 protein gets one entry after TCRdb re-called the 5' RACE reads with MiXCR. Counted here are 890,000 or so distinct CDR3 sequences, 62% occurring once; the ten biggest clones make up roughly 25%. Material: blood. These receptors all stem from a man aged 30-40 years in good health.

The chain couples TRBV7-3 to TRBJ2-1, with TRBD1 matching 10 bases. J gave up 8 bases and V 6 bases, and 7 bases lay outside the gene matches. This CDR3 contains 14 residues. Looked up from germline, CDR1 is SGHTA and CDR2 is FQGTGA. The CDR3 coding sequence is TGTGCCAGCAGTCGGACAGGGGGTAGGGATGAGCAGTTCTTC. Amino acids: CASSRTGGRDEQFF.

The chain couples TRBV5-5 to TRBJ1-2; unclear D gene. The CDR3 totals 16 residues. Trimming took off 3 bases at V and 2 bases at J, with 17 bases between the two ends. Germline loops: CDR1 SGHKS, CDR2 YYEKEE (reference sequence). The CDR3 DNA reads as TGTGCCAGCAGCTCGATCCACATAGTCGGGAACTATGGCTACACCTTC. Translated: CASSSIHIVGNYGYTF.

The gene calls are TRBV20-1 and TRBJ2-1; TRBD1 matches 11 bases. CDR1 is DFQATT and CDR2 is SNEGSKA in the germline V gene (reference sequence). The CDR3 runs 14 residues. The trim removed 6 bases at V and 10 bases at J, leaving 11 bases unmatched. The CDR3 region has the DNA TGCAGTGCCCCCTTGGACAGGGGGCGAGGGGAGCAGTTCTTC. Its translation is CSAPLDRGRGEQFF.

The chain employs TRBV29-1 and TRBJ2-6, with D possibly being TRBD1 or TRBD2 (6 bases each). The V end was cut by 5 bases, the J end by 0 bases, with 20 bases between. Germline V lookup: CDR1 SQVTM, CDR2 ANQGSEA. This CDR3 contains 18 residues. The CDR3 DNA sequence: TGCAGCGTTCTCCAAGGAGGGGGGCCTCACTCTGGGGCCAACGTCCTGACTTTC. Protein product: CSVLQGGGPHSGANVLTF.

J is TRBJ2-3 and V is TRBV9; D possibly corresponds to TRBD1 (5 bases). The CDR3 is 18 amino acids. Germline CDR1 and CDR2: SGDLS and YYNGEE. The V and J ends lost 4 bases and 3 bases respectively, with 24 bases between them. The CDR3 region is CASSPNRLAGPGTDTQYF. Written as DNA, the CDR3 is TGTGCCAGCAGCCCTAACCGGTTAGCAGGCCCAGGGACAGATACGCAGTATTTT. Filled out from reference TRBV9 and TRBJ2-3, the complete variable domain reads DSGVTQTPKHLITATGQRVTLRCSPRSGDLSVYWYQQSLDQGLQFLIQYYNGEERAKGNILERFSAQQFPDLHSELNLSSLELGDSALYFCASSPNRLAGPGTDTQYFGPGTRLTVL.

Points on this clonotype: At one end, the junction sequence differs from germline, possibly due to a read error. The rearrangement links TRBV14 to TRBJ2-1; D call uncertain. The germline gives CDR1 SGHDN, CDR2 FVKESK. The length of the CDR3 is 15 residues. In DNA form, the CDR3 reads TGTGCCAGCAGCCCAGTTCTCTTCTCCCACAATGAGCAGTTCTTC. The encoded protein is CASSPVLFSHNEQFF.

This clonotype was detected only once. The rearrangement uses TRBV11-2 and TRBJ2-5, with D tentatively TRBD1 or TRBD2 (5 bases each). CDR1 SGHAT and CDR2 FQNNGV come from the germline V gene. This CDR3 comprises 16 residues. The germline V and J ends were trimmed by 5 bases and 1 base, with 17 bases remaining between them. CDR3 loop: CASSLGPNAIQETQYF. In nucleotides, the CDR3 is TGTGCCAGCAGCCTGGGACCCAACGCCATCCAAGAGACCCAGTACTTC. Drawing the rest from reference TRBV11-2 and TRBJ2-5, the complete variable domain is EAGVAQSPRYKIIEKRQSVAFWCNPISGHATLYWYQQILGQGPKLLIQFQNNGVVDDSQLPKDRFSAERLKGVDSTLKIQPAKLEDSAVYLCASSLGPNAIQETQYFGPGTRLLVL.

This sequence joins TRBV6-6 and TRBJ2-6; D ambiguous. The CDR3 is 16 amino acids. Germline assignment: CDR1 MNHNY and CDR2 SVGAGI (reference sequence). Trimming took off 0 bases at V and 0 bases at J, with 6 bases between the two ends. This CDR3 reads CASSYSIASGANVLTF. CDR3 sequence (DNA): TGTGCCAGCAGTTACTCGATCGCCTCTGGGGCCAACGTCCTGACTTTC.